These 23 T cell receptor beta chains came from one sample sequenced in a study of T cell changes during pregnancy in multiple sclerosis. The table came from immunoSEQ multiplex PCR; TCRdb's copy has only in-frame clones and leaves some out. The profile shows under 60,000 clones, roughly 93% of them singletons. The sample consisted of CD4+ T cells from peripheral blood mononuclear cells, taken in the second trimester of pregnancy. The receptor set was obtained from a female donor in good health, enrolled as a control in a pregnancy study.

The chain recombines TRBV14 with TRBJ2-4, with 7 bases fitting TRBD1. The germline V gene encodes CDR1 SGHDN and CDR2 FVKESK. CDR3 size: 13 residues. V lost 4 bases, J lost 10 bases, and 7 bases stayed unmatched. The CDR3 nucleotides are TGTGCCAGCAGCCGGCCTGACAGGGAGATTCAGTACTTC. This encodes CASSRPDREIQYF.

The V call is TRBV15, the J call TRBJ2-5, with TRBD2 matching 11 bases. After removal of 1 base from V and 2 bases from J, the junction contained 6 bases not matched to a gene. The CDR3 length is 17 residues. Germline CDR1 LNHNV, CDR2 YYDKDF (reference sequence). The CDR3 protein is CATSRGYSGGVQETQYF. The CDR3 DNA reads TGTGCCACCAGCAGAGGGTATAGCGGGGGGGTACAAGAGACCCAGTACTTC. Variable domain in full (rest from reference TRBV15 and TRBJ2-5): DAMVIQNPRYQVTQFGKPVTLSCSQTLNHNVMYWYQQKSSQAPKLLFHYYDKDFNNEADTPDNFQSRRPNTSFCFLDIRSPGLGDTAMYLCATSRGYSGGVQETQYFGPGTRLLVL.

CDR3 DNA: TGTGCCAGCAGCTTACCATCTTTCTCCAGGGATAATTCACCCCTCCACTTT. Translation: CASSLPSFSRDNSPLHF. The gene calls are TRBV7-4 and TRBJ1-6, with D perhaps matching TRBD1 (5 bases). The V end lost 2 bases, the J end lost 5 bases, and 16 bases lay between the germline ends. CDR1 and CDR2 (germline): SGHVT, SQSDAQ. The CDR3 is made up of 17 amino acids.

The J gene is TRBJ2-2, the V gene TRBV15, with TRBD1 as a possible D gene (5 bases). This CDR3 spans 16 amino acids. The ends were cut back, 3 bases at V and 5 bases at J, with 16 bases in the middle. Germline V CDR1 and CDR2: LNHNV, YYDKDF (reference sequence). DNA of the CDR3: TGTGCCACCAGCAGGACCCCCCGCAGGGCTACCGGGGAGCTGTTTTTT. The encoded protein is CATSRTPRRATGELFF.

The chain has TRBV7-2 and TRBJ1-6; 7 bases match TRBD1. The CDR3 runs 15 residues. J was trimmed by 4 bases and V by 2 bases; bases with no gene match: 2. Germline loops: CDR1 SGHTA, CDR2 FQGNSA. The CDR3 DNA reads TGTGCCAGCAGCTTAAAGACAGGGTATAATTCACCCCTCCACTTT. As protein: CASSLKTGYNSPLHF.

Worth noting for this clone: An end of the junction differs from the germline gene, which may be a read error. The chain uses TRBV7-7 and TRBJ2-7; maybe TRBD1 (7 bases). The length of the CDR3 is 14 residues. CDR1 and CDR2 from the germline V gene are SSHAT and FNYEAQ (reference sequence). For the CDR3, the DNA is TGTGCTAGCAGCTCCGAACAGGGGACTGGCGAGCAGTACTTC. Translating it yields CASSSEQGTGEQYF.

This chain uses TRBV15 with TRBJ2-3; maybe TRBD2 (6 bases). The CDR3 totals 14 residues. The V end lost 8 bases, the J end lost 0 bases, and 12 bases lay between the germline ends. The germline gives CDR1 LNHNV, CDR2 YYDKDF (reference sequence). CDR3 in DNA: TGTGCCACCGGAGCGGGTTTTAGCACAGATACGCAGTATTTT. Protein product: CATGAGFSTDTQYF.

The chain is built from TRBV7-8 and TRBJ2-1; tentatively, D is TRBD2 (5 bases). The V end lost 3 bases, the J end lost 0 bases, and 15 bases lay between the germline ends. The CDR3 loop spans 17 amino acids. CDR1 and CDR2 from the germline V gene are SGHVS and FQNEAQ. The CDR3: CASSLTRALSSYNEQFF. The DNA of the CDR3 is TGTGCCAGCAGCTTGACGCGGGCTTTGAGCTCCTACAATGAGCAGTTCTTC. Full variable domain (remainder filled in from reference TRBV7-8 and TRBJ2-1): GAGVSQSPRYKVAKRGQDVALRCDPISGHVSLFWYQQALGQGPEFLTYFQNEAQLDKSGLPSDRFFAERPEGSVSTLKIQRTQQEDSAVYLCASSLTRALSSYNEQFFGPGTRLTVL.

This chain uses TRBV2 with TRBJ2-1, with D possibly matching TRBD1 (6 bases). The CDR3 is 15 residues long. From germline, CDR1 is SNHLY and CDR2 FYNNEI. Trimming pared 3 bases from V and 0 bases from J, leaving 9 bases between. CDR3 protein: CASSDQGSSYNEQFF. CDR3 in DNA: TGTGCCAGCAGTGATCAGGGGAGCTCCTACAATGAGCAGTTCTTC.

This chain uses TRBV5-1 with TRBJ2-7, with 10 bases identical to TRBD1. The junction had 4 bases not matched to a gene; V was cut back by 4 bases and J by 0 bases. The CDR3 sequence is 15 residues long. Germline CDR1 reads SGHRS; CDR2 reads YFSETQ. The CDR3 coding sequence is TGCGCCAGCAGCAACCGGGACAGGGGCTCCTACGAGCAGTACTTC. Residues: CASSNRDRGSYEQYF.

The chain is built from TRBV6-1 and TRBJ1-2; TRBD1 matches at 9 bases. Germline CDR1 is MNHNS and CDR2 is SASEGT. Unmatched junction bases numbered 4, after V lost 1 base and J lost 4 bases. CDR3 length: 15 residues. CDR3 sequence (DNA): TGTGCCAGCAGTGAAGACAGGGGGCGCGGCTATGGCTACACCTTC. It codes for CASSEDRGRGYGYTF.

The V and J genes are TRBV4-3 and TRBJ2-5, with TRBD2 identical over 9 bases. The CDR3 is 13 residues long. Germline V gene lookup returns CDR1 LGHNA and CDR2 YSLEER. Trimming took 5 bases from V and 5 from J; bases not matched to a gene: 3. This chain's CDR3 is CASSDLAGETQYF. The CDR3 coding sequence is TGCGCCAGCAGCGACCTAGCGGGGGAGACCCAGTACTTC.

The V and J genes are TRBV18 and TRBJ1-1; 7 nucleotides agree with TRBD1. J gave up 4 bases and V 4 bases, and 9 bases lay outside the gene matches. Germline loops: CDR1 KGHSH, CDR2 LQKENI. This CDR3 has 15 residues. The CDR3 here is CASSLTGDSGTEAFF. The CDR3, as DNA: TGTGCCAGCTCACTAACAGGGGACTCCGGCACTGAAGCTTTCTTT.

The gene calls are TRBV7-2 and TRBJ2-2, with TRBD2 identical over 12 bases. Germline CDR1 is SGHTA and CDR2 is FQGNSA. This CDR3 has 18 amino acids. V was pared by 4 bases and J by 4 bases, with 10 bases of the junction left unmatched. The CDR3: CASSSGGLAGAGTGELFF. The DNA for the CDR3 is TGTGCCAGCAGCTCGGGGGGACTAGCGGGTGCCGGCACCGGGGAGCTGTTTTTT.

This chain connects TRBV6-5 to TRBJ2-1; 9 nucleotides align to TRBD1. The ends lost 6 bases at V and 6 bases at J; junction bases unmatched: 3. CDR3 size: 13 residues. CDR1 and CDR2 (germline): MNHEY, SVGAGI. The CDR3: CASRQGAGNEQFF. Here the CDR3 DNA reads TGTGCCAGCAGACAGGGGGCGGGCAATGAGCAGTTCTTC.

This clone showed up just once. The V call is TRBV5-1, the J call TRBJ2-3, with D possibly TRBD2 on 7 matching bases. CDR1 is SGHRS, CDR2 YFSETQ, per germline. The CDR3 has 16 residues. The V and J ends lost 0 bases and 4 bases respectively, with 15 bases between them. This CDR3 reads CASSLVVGGRSDTQYF. The CDR3 DNA reads as TGCGCCAGCAGCTTGGTGGTGGGGGGGCGCTCAGATACGCAGTATTTT. Looking up the rest from reference TRBV5-1 and TRBJ2-3 gives the full variable domain: KAGVTQTPRYLIKTRGQQVTLSCSPISGHRSVSWYQQTPGQGLQFLFEYFSETQRNKGNFPGRFSGRQFSNSRSEMNVSTLELGDSALYLCASSLVVGGRSDTQYFGPGTRLTVL.

V gene TRBV4-3 combines with J gene TRBJ2-5; the match to TRBD2 covers 10 bases. Germline loops: CDR1 LGHNA, CDR2 YSLEER. J gave up 5 bases and V 0 bases, and 6 bases lay outside the gene matches. The CDR3 has 16 amino acids. CDR3 in DNA: TGCGCCAGCAGCCAAGAACCCCCTAGCGGGGGTGAGACCCAGTACTTC. Amino acid sequence: CASSQEPPSGGETQYF.

The J gene is TRBJ1-6, the V gene TRBV7-2; the match to TRBD1 covers 7 bases. Unmatched junction bases numbered 4, after V lost 6 bases and J lost 8 bases. The germline gives CDR1 SGHTA, CDR2 FQGNSA. The CDR3 runs 13 residues. CDR3 in amino acids: CASSDRADSPLHF. The CDR3, as DNA: TGTGCCAGCAGTGACAGGGCGGATTCACCCCTCCACTTT.

The rearrangement joins TRBV5-4 to TRBJ2-7; 11 nucleotides agree with TRBD2. Germline lookup yields CDR1 SGHNT and CDR2 YYREEE (reference sequence). The CDR3 extends over 15 amino acids. Trimming at V came to 5 bases and at J to 2 bases, leaving 6 bases not matched to a gene. The CDR3 DNA is TGTGCCAGCAGGGACGGGACTAGCGGTACCTACGAGCAGTACTTC. This sequence encodes CASRDGTSGTYEQYF.

This clone was recorded only once. V and J are TRBV7-9 and TRBJ2-5; 9 positions agree with TRBD2. V lost 4 bases to trimming and J lost 7 bases; unmatched junction nucleotides: 13. The CDR3 runs 16 residues. Looked up from germline, CDR1 is SEHNR and CDR2 is FQNEAQ (reference sequence). Here the CDR3 DNA reads TGTGCCAGCAGCTCTAATAGCGGGGGTGGCTACGGGACCCAGTACTTC. Its protein is CASSSNSGGGYGTQYF.

V usage is TRBV9 and J usage is TRBJ1-2, with D possibly TRBD1 on 5 matching bases. V lost 0 bases, J lost 2 bases, and 8 bases lay in between. Germline-derived CDR1 and CDR2 are SGDLS and YYNGEE. The CDR3 is made up of 14 amino acids. CDR3 DNA: TGTGCCAGCAGCGTAGGACAGTCAAACTATGGCTACACCTTC. It encodes CASSVGQSNYGYTF. The variable domain in full, with the rest retrieved from reference TRBV9 and TRBJ1-2, is DSGVTQTPKHLITATGQRVTLRCSPRSGDLSVYWYQQSLDQGLQFLIQYYNGEERAKGNILERFSAQQFPDLHSELNLSSLELGDSALYFCASSVGQSNYGYTFGSGTRLTVV.

The V and J genes are TRBV7-2 and TRBJ2-1; 7 bases are shared with TRBD1. The trim removed 1 base at V and 12 bases at J, leaving 6 bases unmatched. Germline assignment: CDR1 SGHTA and CDR2 FQGNSA. This CDR3 spans 13 amino acids. In DNA form, the CDR3 reads TGTGCCAGCAGCTTAGAAGGGGGCGCCCTGCAGTTCTTC. Translated, it gives CASSLEGGALQFF.

J is TRBJ2-7 and V is TRBV28, with 12 bases fitting TRBD2. The CDR3 runs 17 residues. The V and J ends lost 3 bases and 0 bases, in that order; junction bases with no gene match: 6. Germline V gene sequence: CDR1 MDHEN, CDR2 SYDVKM. The CDR3 sequence is CASSLGLAGGSSYEQYF. CDR3 coding DNA: TGTGCCAGCAGTTTGGGGCTAGCGGGGGGGAGCTCCTACGAGCAGTACTTC.